A single sample is the source of the 3 T cell receptor beta chains below, sequenced in a study of OX40 agonist ivuxolimab in advanced cancers. Data came from immunoSEQ multiplex PCR; TCRdb stores just in-frame clones and leaves some out. The sample contains 30,000 to 40,000 clones, roughly 90% of which appear only once. This specimen was CD4+ or CD8+ T cells sorted from blood, taken in a trial of the OX40 agonist ivuxolimab. The receptors were sampled from an adult with an advanced solid tumor such as melanoma, head and neck, liver or kidney cancer.

This clone appeared a single time. The gene calls are TRBV4-1 and TRBJ2-7, with unresolved D. This CDR3 comprises 15 residues. Trimming removed 0 bases at V and 0 bases at J, with 9 bases between. CDR1 is MGHRA and CDR2 is YSYEKL in the germline V gene. CDR3 sequence: CASSQESTSSYEQYF. CDR3 nucleotides: TGCGCCAGCAGCCAAGAATCGACATCCTCCTACGAGCAGTACTTC.

The V gene is TRBV18, the J gene TRBJ1-2, with 8 bases fitting TRBD1. The germline CDR1 and CDR2 sequences are KGHSH and LQKENI. The ends lost 7 bases at V and 5 bases at J; junction bases unmatched: 15. The CDR3 loop spans 16 amino acids. CDR3: CASLTGGNLMRYGYTF. CDR3 DNA: TGTGCCAGCTTAACAGGGGGAAACTTGATGCGATATGGCTACACCTTC. Using reference TRBV18 and TRBJ1-2 for the parts outside the CDR3, the full variable domain is NAGVMQNPRHLVRRRGQEARLRCSPMKGHSHVYWYRQLPEEGLKFMVYLQKENIIDESGMPKERFSAEFPKEGPSILRIQQVVRGDSAAYFCASLTGGNLMRYGYTFGSGTRLTVV.

Only one count was recorded for this clone. The rearrangement links TRBV27 to TRBJ2-3; D unclear. V was shortened by 3 bases and J by 3 bases, with 10 bases between the two germline ends. The germline gives CDR1 MNHEY, CDR2 SMNVEV (reference sequence). There are 14 residues in the CDR3. CDR3 region: CASSLLEPTDTQYF. CDR3 DNA sequence: TGTGCCAGCAGTTTGCTAGAACCGACAGATACGCAGTATTTT.